This TCR beta chain derives from a study of T cell responses to AZD1222 COVID-19 vaccine. Study outcomes and limitations: The CD4 TCRs associated with vaccination extended across spike and predominated at 160-218 and 743-854. Repertoires were obtained solely post-peak T cell response.

The assay was immunoSEQ multiplex PCR, and TCRdb's table has in-frame clones only and misses some. This sample has about 160,000 clones, with around 90% found just once. This CDR3 is 13 amino acids long. The germline gives CDR1 LGHDT, CDR2 YNNKEL (reference sequence). Deletions cut 0 bases from V and 14 bases from J, with 15 bases between. As regards this clone: The antigen remains undetermined.

This sample comprised peripheral blood, obtained 28 days after the second AZD1222 dose. The receptor was isolated from an adult who received the AZD1222 COVID-19 vaccine. The V gene is TRBV3-1 (or the pseudogene TRBV3-2), the J gene TRBJ2-3; weak D call: TRBD1 (6 bases). The CDR3 sequence is CASSQDYTGWRYF. The CDR3 coding sequence is TGTGCCAGCAGCCAAGATTATACAGGGTGGAGGTATTTT.